This T cell receptor beta chain was sequenced in a study of sequential checkpoint blockade in melanoma. Across the study: Roughly 20 patients had matched tumor biopsies before treatment and at week 13 after nivolumab or ipilimumab alone.

Treatment noted: randomized to nivolumab then ipilimumab (arm A) or the reverse (arm B). DNA-damaging chemotherapy had not been given to any patient beforehand. Study observations and caveats: Response in arm A was associated with pretreatment TIL clonality.

V lost 4 bases and J lost 8; bases outside the gene matches: 2. This CDR3 is 13 amino acids long. The germline gives CDR1 MDHEN, CDR2 SYDVKM. Sequenced by immunoSEQ multiplex PCR; TCRdb stores in-frame clones only, minus some. Here the sample spans some 22,000 clones, under 30% being singletons. With regard to this clone: Antigen: not known.

This specimen consisted of tumor tissue (inferred from file names), obtained from a patient given nivolumab and ipilimumab in sequence. This TCR came from a human donor with melanoma. V gene TRBV28 combines with J gene TRBJ2-2; 9 bases line up with TRBD2. The DNA of the CDR3 is TGTGCCAGCAGTTGGACTAGCGCGGGGGAGCTGTTTTTT. Protein sequence: CASSWTSAGELFF.